This TCR beta chain was retrieved from a study of OX40 agonist ivuxolimab in advanced cancers. Study in general: From 23 to 79 years was the age range, with a mean of around 57 years, and over 80% were male. Two cutaneous melanoma patients and one hepatocellular carcinoma patient, three in all, had partial responses.

Study results and caveats: Expansion of clones was among the lowest in partial responders at 0.1-3.0 mg/kg.

V gave up 0 bases and J gave up 6 bases, with 15 bases separating them. CDR3 size: 16 residues. Germline V lookup: CDR1 MNHEY, CDR2 SMNVEV (reference sequence). Details on this clone: Its antigen remains unidentified.

The protocol was immunoSEQ multiplex PCR, while the TCRdb copy is restricted to in-frame clones and leaves out a portion. The data show about 72,000 clones, about 90% seen once. This chain uses TRBV27 with TRBJ2-1, with D perhaps TRBD1 (7 bases). The sequencing used CD4+ or CD8+ T cells sorted from blood, collected in a trial of the OX40 agonist ivuxolimab. The clonotype comes from an adult with an advanced solid tumor such as melanoma, head and neck, liver or kidney cancer. The CDR3 loop reads CASSLSAGQIINEQFF. The CDR3 bases are TGTGCCAGCAGTTTATCTGCGGGACAGATAATCAATGAGCAGTTCTTC.